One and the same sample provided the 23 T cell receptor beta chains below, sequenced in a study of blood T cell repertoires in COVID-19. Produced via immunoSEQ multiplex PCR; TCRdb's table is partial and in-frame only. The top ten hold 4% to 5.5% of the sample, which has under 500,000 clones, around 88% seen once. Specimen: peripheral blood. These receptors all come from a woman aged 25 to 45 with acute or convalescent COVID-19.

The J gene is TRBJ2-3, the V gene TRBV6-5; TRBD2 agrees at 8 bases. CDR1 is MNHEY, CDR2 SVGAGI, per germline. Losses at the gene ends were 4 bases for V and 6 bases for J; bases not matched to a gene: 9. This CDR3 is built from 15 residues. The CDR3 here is CASSFSTSAGDTQYF. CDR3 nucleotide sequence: TGTGCCAGCAGTTTCTCGACTAGCGCTGGGGATACGCAGTATTTT.

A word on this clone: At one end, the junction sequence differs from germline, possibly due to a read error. The CDR3 here is CASSVGSGVQETQYF. CDR3 sequence (DNA): TGTGCCAGCAGCGTAGGGAGCGGGGTCCAAGAAACCCAGTACTTC. The chain couples TRBV9 to TRBJ2-5, with 7 positions matching TRBD2. The CDR3 contains 15 residues. From germline, CDR1 is SGDLS and CDR2 YYNGEE.

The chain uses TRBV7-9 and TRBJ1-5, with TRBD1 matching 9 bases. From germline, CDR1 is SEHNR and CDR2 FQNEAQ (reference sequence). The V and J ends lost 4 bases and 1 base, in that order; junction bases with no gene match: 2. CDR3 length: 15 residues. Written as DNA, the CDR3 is TGTGCCAGCAGCTCAGACAGGGGGAGCAATCAGCCCCAGCATTTT. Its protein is CASSSDRGSNQPQHF.

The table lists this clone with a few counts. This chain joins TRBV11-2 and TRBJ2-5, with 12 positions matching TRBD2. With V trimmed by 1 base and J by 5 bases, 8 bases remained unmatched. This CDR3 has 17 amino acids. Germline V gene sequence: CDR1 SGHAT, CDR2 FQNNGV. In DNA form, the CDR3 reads TGTGCCAGCAGCTTAGTCACTAGCGGGGGGCGGAGGGAGACCCAGTACTTC. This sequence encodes CASSLVTSGGRRETQYF.

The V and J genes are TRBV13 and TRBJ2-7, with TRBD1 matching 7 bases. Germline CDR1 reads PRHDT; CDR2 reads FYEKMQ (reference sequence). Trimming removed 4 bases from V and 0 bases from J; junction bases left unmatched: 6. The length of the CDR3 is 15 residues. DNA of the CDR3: TGTGCCAGCAGCTCACGACAGGGTATCTCCTACGAGCAGTACTTC. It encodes CASSSRQGISYEQYF.

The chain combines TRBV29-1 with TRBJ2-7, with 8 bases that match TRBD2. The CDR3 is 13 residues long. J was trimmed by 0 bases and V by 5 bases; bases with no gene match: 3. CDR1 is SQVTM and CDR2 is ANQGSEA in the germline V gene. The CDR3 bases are TGCAGCGTTCTGCGGGGGGACTCCTACGAGCAGTACTTC. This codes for CSVLRGDSYEQYF.

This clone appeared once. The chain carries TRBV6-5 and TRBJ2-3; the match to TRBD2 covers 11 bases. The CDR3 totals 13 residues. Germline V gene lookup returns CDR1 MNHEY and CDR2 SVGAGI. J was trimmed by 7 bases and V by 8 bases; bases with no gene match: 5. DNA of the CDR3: TGTGCCAGCCGGCTAGCGGGGGGTAATACGCAGTATTTT. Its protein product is CASRLAGGNTQYF.

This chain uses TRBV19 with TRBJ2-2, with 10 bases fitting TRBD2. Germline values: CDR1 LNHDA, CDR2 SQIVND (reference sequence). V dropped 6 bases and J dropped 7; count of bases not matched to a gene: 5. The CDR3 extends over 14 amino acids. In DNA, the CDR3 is TGTGCCAGTAGCGGACTAGCGGTCGGCGGGGAGCTGTTTTTT. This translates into CASSGLAVGGELFF.

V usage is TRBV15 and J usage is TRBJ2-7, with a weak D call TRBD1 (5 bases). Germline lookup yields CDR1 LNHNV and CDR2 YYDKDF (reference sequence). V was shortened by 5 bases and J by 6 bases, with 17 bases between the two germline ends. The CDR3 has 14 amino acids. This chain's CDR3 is CATSPEPGMSEQYF. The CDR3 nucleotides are TGTGCCACCAGCCCTGAGCCAGGGATGTCCGAGCAGTACTTC.

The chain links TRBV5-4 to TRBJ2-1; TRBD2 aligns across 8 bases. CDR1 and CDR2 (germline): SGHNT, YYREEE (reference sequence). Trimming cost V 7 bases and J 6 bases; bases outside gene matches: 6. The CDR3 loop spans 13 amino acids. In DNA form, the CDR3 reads TGTGCCAGCGAACGGGGGGGCCTCAATGAGCAGTTCTTC. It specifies CASERGGLNEQFF.

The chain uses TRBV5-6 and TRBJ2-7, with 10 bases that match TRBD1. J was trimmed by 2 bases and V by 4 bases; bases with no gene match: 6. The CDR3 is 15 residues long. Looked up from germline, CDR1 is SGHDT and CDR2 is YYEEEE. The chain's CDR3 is CASSVGGQGPYEQYF. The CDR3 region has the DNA TGTGCCAGCAGCGTGGGGGGACAGGGGCCCTACGAGCAGTACTTC.

The CDR3 DNA reads TGTGCCAGCTCACTTCTAGCGGGGTCCCACGAGCAGTACTTC. Translation gives CASSLLAGSHEQYF. The V call is TRBV18, the J call TRBJ2-7; 9 bases are a match to TRBD2. The V gene's germline CDR1 is KGHSH and CDR2 LQKENI. Trimming took 4 bases from V and 5 from J; bases not matched to a gene: 6. This CDR3 spans 14 amino acids.

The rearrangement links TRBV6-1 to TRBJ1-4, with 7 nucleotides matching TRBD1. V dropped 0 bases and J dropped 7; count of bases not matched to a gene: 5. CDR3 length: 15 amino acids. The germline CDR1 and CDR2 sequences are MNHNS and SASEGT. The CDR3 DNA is TGTGCCAGCAGTGAAGCGGGGGACAGCGGTGAAAAACTGTTTTTT. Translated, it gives CASSEAGDSGEKLFF.

CDR3 protein: CASRRTEAPYEQYF. CDR3 coding DNA: TGTGCCAGCAGACGGACAGAAGCCCCCTACGAGCAGTACTTC. J is TRBJ2-7 and V is TRBV7-8, with D possibly being TRBD1 (6 bases). Germline CDR1 and CDR2: SGHVS and FQNEAQ. Trimming stripped 6 bases from V and 2 bases from J, with 14 bases between. There are 14 residues in the CDR3.

CDR3 sequence (DNA): TGTGCCAGCAGTGAAACGCCGACTAGCACAGATACGCAGTATTTT. This sequence encodes CASSETPTSTDTQYF. The chain is built from TRBV6-4 and TRBJ2-3, with unresolved D. V gave up 3 bases and J gave up 0 bases, with 10 bases separating them. Per the germline V gene, CDR1 is MRHNA and CDR2 is SNTAGT. CDR3 size: 15 residues.

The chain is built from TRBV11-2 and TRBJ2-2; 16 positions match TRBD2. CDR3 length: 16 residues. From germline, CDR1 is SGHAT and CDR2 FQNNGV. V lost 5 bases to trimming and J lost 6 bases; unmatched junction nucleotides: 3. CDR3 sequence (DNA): TGTGCCAGCAGCAAAGGGACTAGCGGGGGGGCCGGGGAGCTGTTTTTT. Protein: CASSKGTSGGAGELFF.

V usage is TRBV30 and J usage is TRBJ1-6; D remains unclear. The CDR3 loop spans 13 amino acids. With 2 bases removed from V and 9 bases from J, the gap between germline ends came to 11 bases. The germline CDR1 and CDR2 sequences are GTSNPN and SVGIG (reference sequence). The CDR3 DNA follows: TGTGCCTGGAGTCAATTTGGGAGTTCACCCCTCCACTTT. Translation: CAWSQFGSSPLHF.

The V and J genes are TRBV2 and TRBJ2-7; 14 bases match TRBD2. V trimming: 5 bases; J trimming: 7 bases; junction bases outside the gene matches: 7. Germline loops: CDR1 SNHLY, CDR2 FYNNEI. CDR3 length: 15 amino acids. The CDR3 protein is CASSRPGTSGGEQYF. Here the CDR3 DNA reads TGTGCCAGCAGTAGACCCGGGACTAGCGGGGGTGAGCAGTACTTC.

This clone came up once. The CDR3 is CASSQGPLGQYF. CDR3 coding DNA: TGTGCCAGCAGCCAAGGCCCCCTCGGGCAGTATTTT. The genes are TRBV3-1 (or the pseudogene TRBV3-2) and TRBJ2-3; D remains ambiguous. The CDR3 is 12 amino acids. Per germline, CDR1 LGHDT and CDR2 YNNKEL (reference sequence). V lost 1 base to trimming and J lost 11 bases, with 10 bases between them.

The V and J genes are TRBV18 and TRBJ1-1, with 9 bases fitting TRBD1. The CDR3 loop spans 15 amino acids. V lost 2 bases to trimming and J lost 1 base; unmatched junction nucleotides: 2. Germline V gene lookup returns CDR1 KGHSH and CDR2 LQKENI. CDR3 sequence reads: CASSPGQGRNTEAFF. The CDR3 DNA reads TGTGCCAGCTCACCAGGACAGGGGAGGAACACTGAAGCTTTCTTT.

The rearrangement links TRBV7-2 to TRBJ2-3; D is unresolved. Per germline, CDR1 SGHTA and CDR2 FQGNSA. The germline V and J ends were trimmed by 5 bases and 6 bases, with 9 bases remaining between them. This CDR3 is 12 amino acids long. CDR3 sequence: CASSPYPDTQYF. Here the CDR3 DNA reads TGTGCCAGCAGCCCCTATCCGGATACGCAGTATTTT.

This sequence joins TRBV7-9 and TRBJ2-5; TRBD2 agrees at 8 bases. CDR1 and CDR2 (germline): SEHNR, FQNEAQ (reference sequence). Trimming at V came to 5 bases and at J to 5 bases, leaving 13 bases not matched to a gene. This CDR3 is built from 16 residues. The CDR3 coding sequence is TGTGCCAGCAGCCCGGAGTTCGGGGGGGCTGTTGAGACCCAGTACTTC. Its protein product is CASSPEFGGAVETQYF.

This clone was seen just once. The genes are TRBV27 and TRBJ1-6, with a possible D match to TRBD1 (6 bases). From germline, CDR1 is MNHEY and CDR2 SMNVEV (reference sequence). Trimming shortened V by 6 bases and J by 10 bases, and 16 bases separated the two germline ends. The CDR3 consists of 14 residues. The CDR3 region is CASSPWEGGSPLHF. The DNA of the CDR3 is TGTGCCAGCAGCCCTTGGGAGGGGGGCTCACCCCTCCACTTT.